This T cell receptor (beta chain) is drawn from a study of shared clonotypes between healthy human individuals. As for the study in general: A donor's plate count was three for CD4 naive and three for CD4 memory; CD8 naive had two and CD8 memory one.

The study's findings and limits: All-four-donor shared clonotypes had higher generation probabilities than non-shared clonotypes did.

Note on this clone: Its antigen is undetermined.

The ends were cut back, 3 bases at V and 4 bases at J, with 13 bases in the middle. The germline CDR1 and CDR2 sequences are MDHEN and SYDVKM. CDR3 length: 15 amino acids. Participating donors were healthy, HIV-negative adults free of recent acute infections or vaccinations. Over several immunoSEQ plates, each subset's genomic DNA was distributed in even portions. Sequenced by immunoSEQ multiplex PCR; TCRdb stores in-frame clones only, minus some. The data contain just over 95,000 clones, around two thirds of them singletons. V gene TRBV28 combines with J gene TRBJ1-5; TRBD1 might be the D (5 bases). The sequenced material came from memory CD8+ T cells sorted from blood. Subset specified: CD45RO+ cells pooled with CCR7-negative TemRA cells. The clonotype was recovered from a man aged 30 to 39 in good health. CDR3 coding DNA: TGTGCCAGCAGTTTTGGGGTGGGGGGGAATCAGCCCCAGCATTTT. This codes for CASSFGVGGNQPQHF.